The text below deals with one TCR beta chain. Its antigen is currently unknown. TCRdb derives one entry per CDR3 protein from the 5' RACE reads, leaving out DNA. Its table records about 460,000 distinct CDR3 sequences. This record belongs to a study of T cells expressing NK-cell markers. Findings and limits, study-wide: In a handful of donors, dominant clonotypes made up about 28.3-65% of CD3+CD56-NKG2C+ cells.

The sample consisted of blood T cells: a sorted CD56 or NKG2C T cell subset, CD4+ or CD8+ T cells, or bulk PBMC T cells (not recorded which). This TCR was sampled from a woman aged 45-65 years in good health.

CDR3 loop: CSVGVSVWGEQFF. The J gene is TRBJ2-1, the V gene TRBV20-1. The length of the CDR3 is 13 residues. CDR1 is DFQATT, CDR2 SNEGSKA, per germline (reference sequence).